A selection of T cell receptor beta chains follows, all from one sample in a study of human T cells and chemical hapten exposure. TCRdb called the RACE reads again in MiXCR, with one record for every CDR3 protein. Of around 160,000 distinct CDR3 sequences in the sample, approximately 14% were seen once. Sample: whole blood, taken in connection with sensitization to the hapten diphenylcyclopropenone (DPC). These receptors were taken from a woman aged 30 to 39 with alopecia areata. Some clones in this sample may be carry-over from other donors' samples. The CDR3 runs from the conserved cysteine through the conserved F or W. The D gene is left open where the match is weak. Clone size is stated in some rows and not others, as once, few, many or a class when expanded.

TRBV6-5	TRBJ1-5	few	-	TGTGCCAGCAGACCAGGGAGATGGAATCAGCCCCAGCATTTT	CASRPGRWNQPQHF
TRBV10-3	TRBJ1-1	few	TRBD1	TGTGCCATCAGTTTTGACAGGGGTGAAGCTTTCTTT	CAISFDRGEAFF
TRBV6-5	TRBJ1-5	many	-	TGTGCCAGCAGAAAAGGCAGTAATCAGCCCCAGCATTTT	CASRKGSNQPQHF
TRBV20-1	TRBJ1-6	few	-	TGCAGTGCTAGAGGTGGCGGGAATTCACCCCTCCACTTT	CSARGGGNSPLHF
TRBV18	TRBJ2-1	few	-	TGTGCCAGCTCACCACCTACCGCGGGATCTCTAGGCAATGAGCAGTTCTTC	CASSPPTAGSLGNEQFF
TRBV7-2	TRBJ2-7	many	-	TGTGCCAGCAGTCTCCCGGGATTTGGGCCCGAGCAGTACTTC	CASSLPGFGPEQYF
TRBV18	TRBJ1-2	-	-	TGTGCCAGCTCACCACCGAGAATGGGCTATGGCTACACCTTC	CASSPPRMGYGYTF
TRBV7-9	TRBJ1-6	-	-	TGTGCCAGCAGGGGACTGGTGGATTCACCCCTCCACTTT	CASRGLVDSPLHF
TRBV4-2	TRBJ1-6	-	-	TGTGCCAGCAGCCTAGGACGAGACGATAATTCACCCCTCCACTTT	CASSLGRDDNSPLHF
TRBV18	TRBJ2-1	-	TRBD1	TGTGCCAGCTCACCTACAGGGGGCCCCTACAATGAGCAGTTCTTC	CASSPTGGPYNEQFF
TRBV29-1	TRBJ2-7	-	-	TGCAGCGTTGAAGATAGGGGTTTGAGCTCCTACGAGCAGTACTTC	CSVEDRGLSSYEQYF
TRBV6-5	TRBJ1-2	few	-	TGTGCCAGCAGGGAAGGGGAGGGGCCACACACCTTC	CASREGEGPHTF
TRBV9	TRBJ2-2	-	-	TGTGCCAGCAGCGTAGGAGCTGGATTGGACACCGGGGAGCTGTTTTTT	CASSVGAGLDTGELFF
TRBV20-1	TRBJ1-1	few	-	TGCAGTGCTAGAGACAGGGCATTGGTTACTGAAGCTTTCTTT	CSARDRALVTEAFF
TRBV4-1	TRBJ2-1	few	TRBD2	TGCGCCAGCAGCCAAGTGGTTATGGCGGGGGGGTCCTACAATGAGCAGTTCTTC	CASSQVVMAGGSYNEQFF
TRBV5-1	TRBJ2-3	few	-	TGCGCCAGCCAAGATCCGAGAAGCACAGATACGCAGTATTTT	CASQDPRSTDTQYF
TRBV29-1	TRBJ1-1	few	-	TGCAGCGTTCGGACATCCCACGAAGCTTTCTTT	CSVRTSHEAFF
TRBV5-6	TRBJ2-3	-	TRBD1	TGTGCCAGCAGCTCTTACAGGGGACGCACAGATACGCAGTATTTT	CASSSYRGRTDTQYF
TRBV3-1	TRBJ2-7	-	TRBD1	TGTGCCAGCAGCCAAGCACTAGAGGGGGCCGAGCAGTACTTC	CASSQALEGAEQYF
TRBV7-9	TRBJ2-7	many	TRBD2	TGTGCCAGCAGCCAAGGGACTAGCGGGGCCCGGGAGCAGTACTTC	CASSQGTSGAREQYF
TRBV6-2/TRBV6-3	TRBJ2-7	few	-	TGTGCCAGCAGCCGGAGGACTACCGCCCTCCTGGACGAGCAGTACTTC	CASSRRTTALLDEQYF
TRBV6-2/TRBV6-3	TRBJ1-1	-	TRBD1	TGTGCCAGCAGTTACTCAACCGGGACAGGGGCCTTGAACACTGAAGCTTTCTTT	CASSYSTGTGALNTEAFF
TRBV24-1	TRBJ1-2	many	-	TGTGCCACCAGTGATAGGGCAGGGAACGGCTACACCTTC	CATSDRAGNGYTF
TRBV6-2/TRBV6-3	TRBJ2-6	-	-	TGTGCCAGCAGCTCCCTAGTGGGCTCTGGGGCCAACGTCCTGACTTTC	CASSSLVGSGANVLTF
TRBV3-1	TRBJ1-2	few	-	TGTGCCAGCAGCGACTCGAACTATGGCTACACCTTC	CASSDSNYGYTF
TRBV28	TRBJ2-5	few	TRBD2	TGTGCCAGCAGTGCCGTTCAAGGGAGGGGAGGATTAGAGACCCAGTACTTC	CASSAVQGRGGLETQYF
TRBV5-4	TRBJ1-1	many	-	TGTGCCAGCAGCATACGGGATGGAGAGAACACTGAAGCTTTCTTT	CASSIRDGENTEAFF
TRBV7-2	TRBJ2-5	-	TRBD2	TGTGCCAGCAGCCACAGCGGGAGGGCCCTTGGGGGTCGACGAGAGACCCAGTACTTC	CASSHSGRALGGRRETQYF
TRBV7-2	TRBJ1-6	few	TRBD1	TGTGCCAGCAGCTTGGAATCGACAGGGTTGAATTCACCCCTCCACTTT	CASSLESTGLNSPLHF
TRBV10-3	TRBJ1-5	-	-	TGTGCCATCGGGGGGCCCGGAAATCAGCCCCAGCATTTT	CAIGGPGNQPQHF
TRBV7-2	TRBJ2-3	many	-	TGTGCCAGCAGTCCCTCCCTACTAAGCACAGATACGCAGTATTTT	CASSPSLLSTDTQYF
TRBV10-3	TRBJ1-6	-	-	TGTGCCCCAGCCGGGGTCTATAATTCACCCCTCCACTTT	CAPAGVYNSPLHF
TRBV5-4	TRBJ2-2	-	-	TGTGCCAGCAGGGAGGGCTACACCGGGGAGCTGTTTTTT	CASREGYTGELFF
TRBV20-1	TRBJ1-2	few	-	TGCAGTGCTAGTCCGGCAGGCGACTATGGCTACACCTTC	CSASPAGDYGYTF
TRBV7-2	TRBJ1-6	-	-	TGTGCCAGCAGCTTAGGGGGGGTGAGTCTGGGTAATTCACCCCTCCACTTT	CASSLGGVSLGNSPLHF
TRBV12-5	TRBJ1-5	few	-	TGTGCTAGTGGTCCAGATCCACAGTGGCAGCGCAATCAGCCCCAGCATTTT	CASGPDPQWQRNQPQHF
TRBV20-1	TRBJ2-7	-	TRBD2	TGCAGTGCTGCTACCGCTAGCGGACGGCCCTACGAGCAGTACTTC	CSAATASGRPYEQYF
TRBV4-3	TRBJ1-5	few	-	TGCGCCAGCAGCCAATTCGGGGGGGACCTCAGCAATCAGCCCCAGCATTTT	CASSQFGGDLSNQPQHF